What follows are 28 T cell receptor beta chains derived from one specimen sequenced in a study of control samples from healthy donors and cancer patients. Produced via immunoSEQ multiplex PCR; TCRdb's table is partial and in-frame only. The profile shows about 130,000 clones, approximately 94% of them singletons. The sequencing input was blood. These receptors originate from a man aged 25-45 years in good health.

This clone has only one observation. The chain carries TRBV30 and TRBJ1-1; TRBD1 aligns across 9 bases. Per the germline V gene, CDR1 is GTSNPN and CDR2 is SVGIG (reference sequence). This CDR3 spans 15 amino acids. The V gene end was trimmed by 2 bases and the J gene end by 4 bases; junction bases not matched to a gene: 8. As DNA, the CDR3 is TGTGCCTGGAGTAACCCGGGACAGGGTGCCACTGAAGCTTTCTTT. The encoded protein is CAWSNPGQGATEAFF. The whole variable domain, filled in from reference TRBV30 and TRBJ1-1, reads SQTIHQWPATLVQPVGSPLSLECTVEGTSNPNLYWYRQAAGRGLQLLFYSVGIGQISSEVPQNLSASRPQDRQFILSSKKLLLSDSGFYLCAWSNPGQGATEAFFGQGTRLTVV.

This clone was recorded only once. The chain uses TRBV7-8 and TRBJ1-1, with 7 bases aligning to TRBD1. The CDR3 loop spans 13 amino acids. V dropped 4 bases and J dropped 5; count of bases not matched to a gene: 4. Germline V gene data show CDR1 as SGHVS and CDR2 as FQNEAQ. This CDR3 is CASSSSGGTEAFF. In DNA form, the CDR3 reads TGTGCCAGCAGCTCGTCAGGGGGTACTGAAGCTTTCTTT. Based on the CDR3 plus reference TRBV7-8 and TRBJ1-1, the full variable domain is GAGVSQSPRYKVAKRGQDVALRCDPISGHVSLFWYQQALGQGPEFLTYFQNEAQLDKSGLPSDRFFAERPEGSVSTLKIQRTQQEDSAVYLCASSSSGGTEAFFGQGTRLTVV.

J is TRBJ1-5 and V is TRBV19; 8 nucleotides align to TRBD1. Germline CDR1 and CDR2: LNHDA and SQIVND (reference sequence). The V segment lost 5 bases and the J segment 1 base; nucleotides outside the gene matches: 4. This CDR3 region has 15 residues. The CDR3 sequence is CASSLRQGSNQPQHF. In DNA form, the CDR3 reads TGTGCCAGTAGTTTACGACAGGGGAGCAATCAGCCCCAGCATTTT.

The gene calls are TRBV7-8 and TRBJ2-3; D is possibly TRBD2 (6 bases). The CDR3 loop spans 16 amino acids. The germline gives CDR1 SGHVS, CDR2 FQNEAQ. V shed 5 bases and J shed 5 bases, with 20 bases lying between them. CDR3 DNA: TGTGCCAGCAGCCTTCCCTGGGACTCCCGCCGAGATACGCAGTATTTT. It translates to CASSLPWDSRRDTQYF.

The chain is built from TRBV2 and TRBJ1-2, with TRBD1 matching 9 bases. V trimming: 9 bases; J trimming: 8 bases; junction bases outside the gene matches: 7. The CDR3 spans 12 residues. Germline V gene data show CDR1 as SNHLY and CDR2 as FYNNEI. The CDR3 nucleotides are TGTGCCAGTCAGGGACAGGGTTGGGGCTACACCTTC. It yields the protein CASQGQGWGYTF. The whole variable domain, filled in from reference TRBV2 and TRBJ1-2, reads EPEVTQTPSHQVTQMGQEVILRCVPISNHLYFYWYRQILGQKVEFLVSFYNNEISEKSEIFDDQFSVERPDGSNFTLKIRSTKLEDSAMYFCASQGQGWGYTFGSGTRLTVV.

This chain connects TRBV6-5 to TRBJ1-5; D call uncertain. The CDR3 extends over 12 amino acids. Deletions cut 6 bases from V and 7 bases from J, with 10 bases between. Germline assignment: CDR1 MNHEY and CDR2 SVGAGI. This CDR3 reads CASSGLGQPQHF. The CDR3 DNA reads TGTGCCAGCAGCGGGCTGGGCCAGCCCCAGCATTTT.

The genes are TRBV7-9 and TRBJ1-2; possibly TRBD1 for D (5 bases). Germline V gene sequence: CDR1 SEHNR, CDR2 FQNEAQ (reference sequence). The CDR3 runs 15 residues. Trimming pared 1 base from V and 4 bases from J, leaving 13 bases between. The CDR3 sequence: CASSLGQTQGYGYTF. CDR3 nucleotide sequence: TGTGCCAGCAGCTTAGGGCAAACTCAGGGCTATGGCTACACCTTC.

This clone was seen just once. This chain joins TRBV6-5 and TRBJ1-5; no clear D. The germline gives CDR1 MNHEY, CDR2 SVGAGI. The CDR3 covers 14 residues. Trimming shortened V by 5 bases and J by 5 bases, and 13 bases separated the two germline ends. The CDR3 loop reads CASSRAGLYQPQHF. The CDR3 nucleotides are TGTGCCAGCAGTCGGGCGGGCCTTTATCAGCCCCAGCATTTT.

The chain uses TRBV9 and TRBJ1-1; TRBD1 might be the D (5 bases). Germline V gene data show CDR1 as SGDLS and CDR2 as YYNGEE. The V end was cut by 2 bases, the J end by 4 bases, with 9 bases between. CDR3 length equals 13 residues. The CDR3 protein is CASSVTGVTEAFF. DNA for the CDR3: TGTGCCAGCAGCGTCACGGGGGTCACTGAAGCTTTCTTT. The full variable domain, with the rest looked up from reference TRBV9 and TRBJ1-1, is DSGVTQTPKHLITATGQRVTLRCSPRSGDLSVYWYQQSLDQGLQFLIQYYNGEERAKGNILERFSAQQFPDLHSELNLSSLELGDSALYFCASSVTGVTEAFFGQGTRLTVV.

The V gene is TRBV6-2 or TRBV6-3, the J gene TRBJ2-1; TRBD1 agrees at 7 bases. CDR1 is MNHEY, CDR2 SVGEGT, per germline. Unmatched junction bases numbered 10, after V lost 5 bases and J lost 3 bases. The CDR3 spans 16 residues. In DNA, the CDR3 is TGTGCCAGCAGTAATCGAAACAGGGGTAACTACAATGAGCAGTTCTTC. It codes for CASSNRNRGNYNEQFF.

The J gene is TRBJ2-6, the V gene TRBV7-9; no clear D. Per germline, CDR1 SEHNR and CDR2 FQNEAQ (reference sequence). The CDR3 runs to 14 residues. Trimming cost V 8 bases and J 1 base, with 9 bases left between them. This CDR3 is CASATRSGANVLTF. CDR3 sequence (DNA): TGTGCCAGCGCAACTCGATCTGGGGCCAACGTCCTGACTTTC.

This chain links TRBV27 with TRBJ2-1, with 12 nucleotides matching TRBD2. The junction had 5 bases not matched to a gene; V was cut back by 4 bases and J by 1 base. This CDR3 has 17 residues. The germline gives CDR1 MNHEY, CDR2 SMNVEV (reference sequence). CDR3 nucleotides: TGTGCCAGCAGTTCCCCGACTAGCGGGGGTTCCTACAATGAGCAGTTCTTC. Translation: CASSSPTSGGSYNEQFF.

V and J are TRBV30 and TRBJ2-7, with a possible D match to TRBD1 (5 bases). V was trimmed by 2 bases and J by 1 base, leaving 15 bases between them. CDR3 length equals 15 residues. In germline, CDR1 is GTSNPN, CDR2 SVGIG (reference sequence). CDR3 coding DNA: TGTGCCTGGAGTAGGGTGGGGCAGTATTCCTACGAGCAGTACTTC. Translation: CAWSRVGQYSYEQYF.

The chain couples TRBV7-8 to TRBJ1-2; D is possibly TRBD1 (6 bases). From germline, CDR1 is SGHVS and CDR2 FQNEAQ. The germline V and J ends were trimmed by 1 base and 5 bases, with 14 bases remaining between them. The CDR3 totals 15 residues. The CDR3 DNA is TGTGCCAGCAGCTTAGAACGGACAGATCAATATGGCTACACCTTC. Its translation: CASSLERTDQYGYTF.

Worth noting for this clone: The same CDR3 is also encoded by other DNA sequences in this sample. CDR3 DNA sequence: TGTGCCAGCAGCCAATCCGGCCATGACGGTAACTATGGCTACACCTTC. It translates to CASSQSGHDGNYGYTF. The rearrangement links TRBV16 to TRBJ1-2; the D is unclear. V lost 0 bases, J lost 1 base, and 12 bases lay in between. The CDR3 sequence is 16 residues long. The germline gives CDR1 KGHSY, CDR2 FQNENV.

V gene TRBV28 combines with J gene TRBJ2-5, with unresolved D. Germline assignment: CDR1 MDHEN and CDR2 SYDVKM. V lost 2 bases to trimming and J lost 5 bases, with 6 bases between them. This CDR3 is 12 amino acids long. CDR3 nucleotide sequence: TGTGCCAGCAGTTTAATACCGGAGACCCAGTACTTC. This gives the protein CASSLIPETQYF. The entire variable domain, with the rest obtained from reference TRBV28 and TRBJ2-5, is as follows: DVKVTQSSRYLVKRTGEKVFLECVQDMDHENMFWYRQDPGLGLRLIYFSYDVKMKEKGDIPEGYSVSREKKERFSLILESASTNQTSMYLCASSLIPETQYFGPGTRLLVL.

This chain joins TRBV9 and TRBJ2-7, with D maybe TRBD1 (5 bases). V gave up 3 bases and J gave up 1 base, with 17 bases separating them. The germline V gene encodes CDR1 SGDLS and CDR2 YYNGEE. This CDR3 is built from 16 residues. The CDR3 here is CASSASKDTVSYEQYF. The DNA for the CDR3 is TGTGCCAGCAGCGCCAGCAAGGACACGGTTTCCTACGAGCAGTACTTC.

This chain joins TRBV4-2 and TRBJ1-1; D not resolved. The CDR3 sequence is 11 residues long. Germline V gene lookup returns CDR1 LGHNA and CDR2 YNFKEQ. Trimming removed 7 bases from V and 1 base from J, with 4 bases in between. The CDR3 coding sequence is TGTGCCAGCAAAGAGAACACTGAAGCTTTCTTT. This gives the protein CASKENTEAFF.

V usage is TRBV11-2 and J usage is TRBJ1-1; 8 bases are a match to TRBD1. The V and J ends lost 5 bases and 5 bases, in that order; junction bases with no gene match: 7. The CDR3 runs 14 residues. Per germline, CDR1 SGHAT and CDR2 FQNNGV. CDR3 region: CASSPWQGATEAFF. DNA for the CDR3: TGTGCCAGCAGCCCCTGGCAGGGGGCGACTGAAGCTTTCTTT.

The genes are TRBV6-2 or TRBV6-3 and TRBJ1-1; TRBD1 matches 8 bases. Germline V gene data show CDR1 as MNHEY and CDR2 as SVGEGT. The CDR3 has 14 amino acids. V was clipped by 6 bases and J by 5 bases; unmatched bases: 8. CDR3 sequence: CASSPRTGRTEAFF. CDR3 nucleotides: TGTGCCAGCAGCCCCCGGACAGGGAGGACTGAAGCTTTCTTT.

CDR3 sequence: CASRAHSDTQYF. CDR3 bases: TGTGCCAGTAGGGCCCATAGTGATACGCAGTATTTT. The V call is TRBV19, the J call TRBJ2-3, with D unclear. CDR1 LNHDA and CDR2 SQIVND come from the germline V gene (reference sequence). V was pared by 6 bases and J by 6 bases, with 10 bases between. This CDR3 contains 12 residues. The variable domain in full, with the rest retrieved from reference TRBV19 and TRBJ2-3, is DGGITQSPKYLFRKEGQNVTLSCEQNLNHDAMYWYRQDPGQGLRLIYYSQIVNDFQKGDIAEGYSVSREKKESFPLTVTSAQKNPTAFYLCASRAHSDTQYFGPGTRLTVL.

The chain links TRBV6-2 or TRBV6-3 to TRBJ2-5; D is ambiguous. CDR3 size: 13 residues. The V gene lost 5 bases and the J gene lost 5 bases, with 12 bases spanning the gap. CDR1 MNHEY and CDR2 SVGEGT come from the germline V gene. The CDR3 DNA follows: TGTGCCAGCAGTCCGTCAATAAGGGAGACCCAGTACTTC. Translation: CASSPSIRETQYF.

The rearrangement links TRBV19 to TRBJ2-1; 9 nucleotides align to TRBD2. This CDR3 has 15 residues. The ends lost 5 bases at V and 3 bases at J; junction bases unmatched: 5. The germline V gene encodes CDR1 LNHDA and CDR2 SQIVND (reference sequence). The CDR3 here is CASSFSGGVYNEQFF. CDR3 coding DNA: TGTGCCAGTAGTTTTAGCGGGGGCGTCTACAATGAGCAGTTCTTC.

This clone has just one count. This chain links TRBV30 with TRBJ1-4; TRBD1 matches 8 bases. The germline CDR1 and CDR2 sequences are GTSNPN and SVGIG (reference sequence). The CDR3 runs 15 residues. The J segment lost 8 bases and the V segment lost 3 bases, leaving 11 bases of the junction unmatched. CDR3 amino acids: CAWRAWDRPGEKLFF. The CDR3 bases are TGTGCCTGGAGAGCATGGGACAGGCCGGGGGAAAAACTGTTTTTT.

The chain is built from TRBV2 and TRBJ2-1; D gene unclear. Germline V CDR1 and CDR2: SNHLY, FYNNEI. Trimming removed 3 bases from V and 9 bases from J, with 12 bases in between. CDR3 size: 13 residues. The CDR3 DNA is TGTGCCAGCAGTGATAGCCCCTCCAGTGAGCAGTTCTTC. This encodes CASSDSPSSEQFF.

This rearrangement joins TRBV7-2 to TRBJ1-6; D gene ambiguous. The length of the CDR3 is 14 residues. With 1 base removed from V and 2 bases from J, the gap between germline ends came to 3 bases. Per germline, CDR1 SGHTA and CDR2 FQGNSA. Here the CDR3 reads CASSLGPYNSPLHF. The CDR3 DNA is TGTGCCAGCAGCTTAGGCCCCTATAATTCACCCCTCCACTTT.

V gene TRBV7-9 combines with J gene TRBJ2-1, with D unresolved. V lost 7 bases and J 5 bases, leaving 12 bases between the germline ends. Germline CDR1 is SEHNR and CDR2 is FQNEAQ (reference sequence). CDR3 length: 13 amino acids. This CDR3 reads CASILDGNNEQFF. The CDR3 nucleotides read TGTGCCAGCATCCTGGACGGCAACAATGAGCAGTTCTTC.

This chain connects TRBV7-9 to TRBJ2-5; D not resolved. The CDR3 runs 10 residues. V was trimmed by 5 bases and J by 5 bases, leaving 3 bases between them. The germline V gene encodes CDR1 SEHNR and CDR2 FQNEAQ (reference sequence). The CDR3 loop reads CASSRETQYF. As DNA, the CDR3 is TGTGCCAGCAGCCGGGAGACCCAGTACTTC.